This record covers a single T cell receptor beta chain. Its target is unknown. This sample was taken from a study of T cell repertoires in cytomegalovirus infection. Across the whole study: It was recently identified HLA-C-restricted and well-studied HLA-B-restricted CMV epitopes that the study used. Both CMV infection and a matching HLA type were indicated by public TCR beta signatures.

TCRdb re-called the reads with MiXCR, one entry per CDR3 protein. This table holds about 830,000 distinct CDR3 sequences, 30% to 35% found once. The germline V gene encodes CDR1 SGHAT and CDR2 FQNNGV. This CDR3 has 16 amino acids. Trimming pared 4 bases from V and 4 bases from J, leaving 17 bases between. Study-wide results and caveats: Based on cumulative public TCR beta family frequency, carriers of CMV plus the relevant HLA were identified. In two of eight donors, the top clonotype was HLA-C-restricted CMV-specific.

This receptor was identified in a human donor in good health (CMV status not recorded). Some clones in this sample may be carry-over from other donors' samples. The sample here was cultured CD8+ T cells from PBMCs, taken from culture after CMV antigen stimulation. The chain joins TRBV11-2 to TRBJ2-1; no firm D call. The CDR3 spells CASSYGKPLLYNEQFF. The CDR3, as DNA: TGTGCCAGCAGCTACGGCAAGCCTTTACTTTACAATGAGCAGTTCTTC.